This T cell receptor (beta chain) was obtained from a study of shared clonotypes between healthy human individuals. Negatively enriched CD4+ T cells were divided by CD45RA into naive and memory. TCRdb keeps only in-frame clones here, not all; method: immunoSEQ multiplex PCR. In the table there are about 2.4 million clones, more than 85% of which are singletons. Germline V CDR1 and CDR2: SQVTM, ANQGSEA. CDR3 length equals 13 residues. Trimming removed 7 bases from V and 1 base from J, with 13 bases in between. The sample holds one count of this clone. This sequence originates from a man aged 18 to 30 in good health. Some clones in this sample may be carry-over from other donors' samples. The gene calls are TRBV29-1 and TRBJ1-2; tentative D call: TRBD1 (6 bases). The sample comprised naive CD4+ T cells from PBMCs. Indicated subset: CD45RA+ positively selected. The CDR3 nucleotides are TGCAGCGCGGGGGGGGCACTTAACTATGGCTACACCTTC. Its translation is CSAGGALNYGYTF.